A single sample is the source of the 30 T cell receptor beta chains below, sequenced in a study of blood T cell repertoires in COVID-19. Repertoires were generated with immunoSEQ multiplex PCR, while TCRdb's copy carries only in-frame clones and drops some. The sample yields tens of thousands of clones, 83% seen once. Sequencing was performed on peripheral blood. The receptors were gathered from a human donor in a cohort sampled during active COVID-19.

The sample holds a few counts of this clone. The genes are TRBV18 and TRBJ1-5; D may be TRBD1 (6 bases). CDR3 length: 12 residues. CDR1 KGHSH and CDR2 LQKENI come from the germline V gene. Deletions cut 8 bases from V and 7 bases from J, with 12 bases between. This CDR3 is CASGSQGQPQHF. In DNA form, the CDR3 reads TGTGCCAGCGGCTCACAGGGCCAGCCCCAGCATTTT.

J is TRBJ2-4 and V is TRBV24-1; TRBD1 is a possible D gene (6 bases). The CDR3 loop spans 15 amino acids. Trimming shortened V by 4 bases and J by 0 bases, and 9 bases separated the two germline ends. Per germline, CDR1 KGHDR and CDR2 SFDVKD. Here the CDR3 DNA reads TGTGCCACCAGTGAGACAGGCCCAGCCAAAAACATTCAGTACTTC. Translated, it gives CATSETGPAKNIQYF.

The CDR3: CSAEGGQGGYTF. The CDR3, as DNA: TGCAGCGCCGAGGGGGGGCAAGGAGGCTACACCTTC. The chain combines TRBV29-1 with TRBJ1-2, with D possibly TRBD1 on 6 matching bases. The CDR3 runs 12 residues. CDR1 and CDR2 from the germline V gene are SQVTM and ANQGSEA. The V and J ends lost 7 bases and 8 bases respectively, with 17 bases between them.

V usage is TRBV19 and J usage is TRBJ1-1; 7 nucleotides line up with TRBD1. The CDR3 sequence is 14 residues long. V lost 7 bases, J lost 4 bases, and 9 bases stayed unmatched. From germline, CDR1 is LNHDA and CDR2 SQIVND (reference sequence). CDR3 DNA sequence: TGTGCCAGTACCTATCAGGGGGACGGCACTGAAGCTTTCTTT. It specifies CASTYQGDGTEAFF.

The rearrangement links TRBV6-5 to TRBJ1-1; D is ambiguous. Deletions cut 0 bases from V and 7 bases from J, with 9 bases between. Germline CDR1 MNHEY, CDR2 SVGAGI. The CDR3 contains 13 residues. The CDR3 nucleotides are TGTGCCAGCAGTTACTCAGCGGCCTTTGAAGCTTTCTTT. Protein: CASSYSAAFEAFF.

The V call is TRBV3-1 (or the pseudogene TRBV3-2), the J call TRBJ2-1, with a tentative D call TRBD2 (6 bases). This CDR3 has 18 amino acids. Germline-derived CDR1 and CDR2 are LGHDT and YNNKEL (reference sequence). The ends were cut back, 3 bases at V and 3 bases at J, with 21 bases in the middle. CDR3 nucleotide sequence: TGTGCCAGCAGCCATGGGCCAAGAGCGGGCAAATACTACAATGAGCAGTTCTTC. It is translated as CASSHGPRAGKYYNEQFF.

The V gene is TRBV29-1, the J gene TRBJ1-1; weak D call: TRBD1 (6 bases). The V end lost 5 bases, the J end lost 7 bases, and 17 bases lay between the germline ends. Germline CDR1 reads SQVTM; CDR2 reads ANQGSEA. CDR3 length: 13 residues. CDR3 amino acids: CSVPARDTVEAFF. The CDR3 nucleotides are TGCAGCGTTCCGGCCCGGGACACCGTTGAAGCTTTCTTT.

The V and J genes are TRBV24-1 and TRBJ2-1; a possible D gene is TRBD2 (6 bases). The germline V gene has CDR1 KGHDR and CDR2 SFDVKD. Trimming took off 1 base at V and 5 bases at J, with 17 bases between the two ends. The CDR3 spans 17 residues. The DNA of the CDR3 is TGTGCCACCAGTGATTTTAAGGTGGCGGGGAGGAACAATGAGCAGTTCTTC. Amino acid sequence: CATSDFKVAGRNNEQFF.

The CDR3 DNA follows: TGTGCCAGCAGCGCCGACAGGGGGCACGAGCAGTACTTC. Protein product: CASSADRGHEQYF. V usage is TRBV5-4 and J usage is TRBJ2-7, with 10 bases aligning to TRBD1. Germline values: CDR1 SGHNT, CDR2 YYREEE (reference sequence). The CDR3 has 13 amino acids. V lost 4 bases and J lost 5; bases outside the gene matches: 3. The variable domain in full, completed from reference TRBV5-4 and TRBJ2-7, reads ETGVTQSPTHLIKTRGQQVTLRCSSQSGHNTVSWYQQALGQGPQFIFQYYREEENGRGNFPPRFSGLQFPNYSSELNVNALELDDSALYLCASSADRGHEQYFGPGTRLTVT.

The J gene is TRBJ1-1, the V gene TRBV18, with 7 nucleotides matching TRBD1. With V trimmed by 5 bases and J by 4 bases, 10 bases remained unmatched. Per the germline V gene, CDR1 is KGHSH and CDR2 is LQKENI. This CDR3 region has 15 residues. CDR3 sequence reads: CASSGQERMGTEAFF. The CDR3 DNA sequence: TGTGCCAGCTCAGGACAGGAGAGGATGGGCACTGAAGCTTTCTTT.

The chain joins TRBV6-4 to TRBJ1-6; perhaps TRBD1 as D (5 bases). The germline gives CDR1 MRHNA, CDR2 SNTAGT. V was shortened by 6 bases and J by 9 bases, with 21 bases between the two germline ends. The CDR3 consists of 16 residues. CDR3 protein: CASSDPTAGRVSPLHF. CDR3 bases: TGTGCCAGCAGCGACCCCACGGCAGGGCGTGTTTCACCCCTCCACTTT.

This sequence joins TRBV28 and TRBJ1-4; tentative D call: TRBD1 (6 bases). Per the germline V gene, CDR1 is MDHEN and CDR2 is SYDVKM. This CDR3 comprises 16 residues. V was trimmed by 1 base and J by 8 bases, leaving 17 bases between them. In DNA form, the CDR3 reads TGTGCCAGCAGTTTATATCGGGGGGGCCCGGGAGAAAAACTGTTTTTT. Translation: CASSLYRGGPGEKLFF.

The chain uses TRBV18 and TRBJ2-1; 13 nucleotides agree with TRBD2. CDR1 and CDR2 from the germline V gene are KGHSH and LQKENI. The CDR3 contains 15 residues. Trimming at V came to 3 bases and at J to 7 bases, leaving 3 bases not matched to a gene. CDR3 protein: CASSPTSGGANEQFF. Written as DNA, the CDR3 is TGTGCCAGCTCACCTACTAGCGGGGGGGCGAATGAGCAGTTCTTC.

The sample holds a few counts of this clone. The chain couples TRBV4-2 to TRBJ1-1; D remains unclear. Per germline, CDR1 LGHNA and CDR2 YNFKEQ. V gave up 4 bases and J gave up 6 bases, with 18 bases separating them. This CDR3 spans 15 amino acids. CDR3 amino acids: CASSPESRGWAEAFF. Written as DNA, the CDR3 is TGTGCCAGCAGCCCAGAGTCACGGGGTTGGGCTGAAGCTTTCTTT.

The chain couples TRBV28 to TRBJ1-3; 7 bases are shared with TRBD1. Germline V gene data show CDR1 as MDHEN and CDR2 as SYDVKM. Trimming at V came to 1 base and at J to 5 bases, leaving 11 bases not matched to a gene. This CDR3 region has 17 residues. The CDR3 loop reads CASSLLQGGLYRNTIYF. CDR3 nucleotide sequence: TGTGCCAGCAGTTTATTGCAGGGGGGTTTGTATAGAAACACCATATATTTT.

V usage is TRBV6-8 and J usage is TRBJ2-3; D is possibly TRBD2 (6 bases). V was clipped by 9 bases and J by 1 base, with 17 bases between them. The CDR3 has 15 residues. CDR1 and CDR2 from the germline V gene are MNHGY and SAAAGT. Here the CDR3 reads CASPRGGGGTDTQYF. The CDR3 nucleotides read TGTGCCAGTCCTCGGGGAGGCGGTGGCACAGATACGCAGTATTTT.

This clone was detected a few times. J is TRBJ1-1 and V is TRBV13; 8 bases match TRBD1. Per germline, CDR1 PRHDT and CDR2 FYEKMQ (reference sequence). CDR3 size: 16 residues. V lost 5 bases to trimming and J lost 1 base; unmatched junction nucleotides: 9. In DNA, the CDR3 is TGTGCCAGCAGCCCCAGACAGGGGAGAGGGAACACTGAAGCTTTCTTT. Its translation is CASSPRQGRGNTEAFF. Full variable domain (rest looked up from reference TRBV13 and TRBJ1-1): AAGVIQSPRHLIKEKRETATLKCYPIPRHDTVYWYQQGPGQDPQFLISFYEKMQSDKGSIPDRFSAQQFSDYHSELNMSSLELGDSALYFCASSPRQGRGNTEAFFGQGTRLTVV.

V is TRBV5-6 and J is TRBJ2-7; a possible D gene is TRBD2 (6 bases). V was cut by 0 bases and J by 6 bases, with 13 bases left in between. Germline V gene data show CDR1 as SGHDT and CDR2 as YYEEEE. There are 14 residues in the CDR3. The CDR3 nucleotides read TGTGCCAGCAGCTTGGGGACTGGGAGGTCCGAGCAGTACTTC. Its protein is CASSLGTGRSEQYF.

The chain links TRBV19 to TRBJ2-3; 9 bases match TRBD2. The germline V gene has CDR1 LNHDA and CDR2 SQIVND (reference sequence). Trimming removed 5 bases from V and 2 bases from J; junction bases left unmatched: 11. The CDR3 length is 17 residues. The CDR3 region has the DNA TGTGCCAGTAGTCGCGGGGGGGGACAGAGTTTCACAGATACGCAGTATTTT. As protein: CASSRGGGQSFTDTQYF. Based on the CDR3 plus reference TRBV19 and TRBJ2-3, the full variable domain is DGGITQSPKYLFRKEGQNVTLSCEQNLNHDAMYWYRQDPGQGLRLIYYSQIVNDFQKGDIAEGYSVSREKKESFPLTVTSAQKNPTAFYLCASSRGGGQSFTDTQYFGPGTRLTVL.

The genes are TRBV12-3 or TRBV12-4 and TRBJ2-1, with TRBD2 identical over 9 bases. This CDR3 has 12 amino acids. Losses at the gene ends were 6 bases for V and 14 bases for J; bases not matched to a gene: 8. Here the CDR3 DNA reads TGTGCCAGCAGCCTAATAGCGGGGGCTGAGTTCTTC. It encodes CASSLIAGAEFF.

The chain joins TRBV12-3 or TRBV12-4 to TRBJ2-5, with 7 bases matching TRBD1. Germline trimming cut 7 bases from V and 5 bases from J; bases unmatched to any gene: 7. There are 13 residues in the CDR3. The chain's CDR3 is CASTQGQLETQYF. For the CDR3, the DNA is TGTGCCAGCACTCAGGGACAGCTGGAGACCCAGTACTTC.

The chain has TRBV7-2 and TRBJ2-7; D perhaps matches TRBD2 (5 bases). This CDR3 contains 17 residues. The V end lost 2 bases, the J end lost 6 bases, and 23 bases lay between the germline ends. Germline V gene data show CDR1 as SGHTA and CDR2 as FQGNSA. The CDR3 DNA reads TGTGCCAGCAGCTTAAATCCTCGACACGCGGGTTCATCCGAGCAGTACTTC. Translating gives CASSLNPRHAGSSEQYF.

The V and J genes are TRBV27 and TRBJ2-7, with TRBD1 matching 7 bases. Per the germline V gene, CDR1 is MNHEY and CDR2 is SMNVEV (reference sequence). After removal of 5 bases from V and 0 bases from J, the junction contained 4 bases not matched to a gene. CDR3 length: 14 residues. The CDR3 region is CASSPRDSSYEQYF. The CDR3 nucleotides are TGTGCCAGCAGTCCCCGGGACAGCTCCTACGAGCAGTACTTC.

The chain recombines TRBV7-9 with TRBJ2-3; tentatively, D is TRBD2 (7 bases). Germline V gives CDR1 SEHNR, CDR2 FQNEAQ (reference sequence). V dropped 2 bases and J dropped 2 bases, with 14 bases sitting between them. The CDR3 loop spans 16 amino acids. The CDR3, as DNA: TGTGCCAGCAGCTTACTCACCGGGGGGCCCACAGATACGCAGTATTTT. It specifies CASSLLTGGPTDTQYF.

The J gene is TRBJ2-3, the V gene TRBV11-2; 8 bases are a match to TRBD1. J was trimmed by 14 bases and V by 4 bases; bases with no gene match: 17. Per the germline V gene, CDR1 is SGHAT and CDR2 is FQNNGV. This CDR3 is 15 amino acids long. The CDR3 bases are TGTGCCAGCAGCTCTTACAGGGGGGCCGAGGCAGCGAGGTATTTT. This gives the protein CASSSYRGAEAARYF. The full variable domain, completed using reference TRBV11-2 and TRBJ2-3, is EAGVAQSPRYKIIEKRQSVAFWCNPISGHATLYWYQQILGQGPKLLIQFQNNGVVDDSQLPKDRFSAERLKGVDSTLKIQPAKLEDSAVYLCASSSYRGAEAARYFGPGTRLTVL.

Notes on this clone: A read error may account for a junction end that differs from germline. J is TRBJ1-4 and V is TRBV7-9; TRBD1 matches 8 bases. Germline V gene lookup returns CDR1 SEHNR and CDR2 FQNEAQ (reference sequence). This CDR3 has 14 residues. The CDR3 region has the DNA TGTGTCAGCAGCCCCGGGACAGGAGAAGAAAAACTGTTTTTT. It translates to CVSSPGTGEEKLFF.

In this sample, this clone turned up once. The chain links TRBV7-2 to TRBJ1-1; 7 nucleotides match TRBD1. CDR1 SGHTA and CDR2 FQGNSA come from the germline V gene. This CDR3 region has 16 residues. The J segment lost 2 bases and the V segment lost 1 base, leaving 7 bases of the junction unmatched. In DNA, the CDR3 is TGTGCCAGCAGCTTAGGAGGGGGCTCCCTTAACACTGAAGCTTTCTTT. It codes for CASSLGGGSLNTEAFF.

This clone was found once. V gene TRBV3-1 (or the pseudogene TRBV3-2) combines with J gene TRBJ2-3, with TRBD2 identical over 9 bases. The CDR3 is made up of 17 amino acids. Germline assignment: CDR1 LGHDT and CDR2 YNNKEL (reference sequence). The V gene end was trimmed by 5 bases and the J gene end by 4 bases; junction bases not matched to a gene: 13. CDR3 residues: CASSSPPGTSRADTQYF. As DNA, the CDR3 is TGTGCCAGCAGCTCTCCACCCGGGACTAGCAGGGCAGATACGCAGTATTTT.

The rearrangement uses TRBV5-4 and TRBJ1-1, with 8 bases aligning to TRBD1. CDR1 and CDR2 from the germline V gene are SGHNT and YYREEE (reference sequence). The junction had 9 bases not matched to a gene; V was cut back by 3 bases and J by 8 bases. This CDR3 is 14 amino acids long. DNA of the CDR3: TGTGCCAGCAGCTACCCGGGACAGGCTCGGGAAGCTTTCTTT. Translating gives CASSYPGQAREAFF.

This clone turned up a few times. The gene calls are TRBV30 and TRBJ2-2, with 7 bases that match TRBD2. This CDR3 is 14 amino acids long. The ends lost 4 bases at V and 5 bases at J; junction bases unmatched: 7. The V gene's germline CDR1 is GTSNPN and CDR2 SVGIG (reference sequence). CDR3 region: CAWTSLAVTGELFF. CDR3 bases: TGTGCCTGGACAAGTCTAGCGGTAACCGGGGAGCTGTTTTTT. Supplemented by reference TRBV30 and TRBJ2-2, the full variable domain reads SQTIHQWPATLVQPVGSPLSLECTVEGTSNPNLYWYRQAAGRGLQLLFYSVGIGQISSEVPQNLSASRPQDRQFILSSKKLLLSDSGFYLCAWTSLAVTGELFFGEGSRLTVL.